Each of the 18 T cell receptor beta chains below was sequenced from the same sample in a study of a mutant IDH1 vaccine in newly diagnosed glioma. No antigens are known for them. Only in-frame clones appear in the TCRdb table, and some are missing; sequencing was by immunoSEQ multiplex PCR. The sample includes tens of thousands of clones, approximately 71% of them seen just once. Described time point: week 47, end of study. What each vaccine dose contained was 300 ug of mutant IDH1 20-mer peptide, accompanied by topical imiquimod. The source material was PBMCs, sampled from a glioma patient whose treatment included an IDH1 peptide vaccine. The receptors stem from a man aged 50 or older with glioma.

The chain employs TRBV2 and TRBJ2-1; TRBD2 matches 11 bases. After removal of 7 bases from V and 7 bases from J, the junction contained 9 bases not matched to a gene. This CDR3 has 15 amino acids. The germline V gene encodes CDR1 SNHLY and CDR2 FYNNEI. CDR3 coding DNA: TGTGCCAGCACAGTTGAGGCTAGCGGGGGGAATGAGCAGTTCTTC. This encodes CASTVEASGGNEQFF.

V is TRBV2 and J is TRBJ1-2, with 7 bases identical to TRBD1. The V segment lost 2 bases and the J segment 2 bases; nucleotides outside the gene matches: 2. Germline V gene data show CDR1 as SNHLY and CDR2 as FYNNEI. The length of the CDR3 is 14 residues. Here the CDR3 DNA reads TGTGCCAGCAGTGAATCGACAGGGAACTATGGCTACACCTTC. It codes for CASSESTGNYGYTF.

This clone turned up a few times. The chain combines TRBV2 with TRBJ2-7; no clear D gene. Germline values: CDR1 SNHLY, CDR2 FYNNEI. The CDR3 spans 11 residues. Trimming took 8 bases from V and 9 from J, leaving 14 bases between them. The CDR3, as DNA: TGTGCCAGCTCCCCCGTCAAAGGGCAGTACTTC. This codes for CASSPVKGQYF. Variable domain in full (rest from reference TRBV2 and TRBJ2-7): EPEVTQTPSHQVTQMGQEVILRCVPISNHLYFYWYRQILGQKVEFLVSFYNNEISEKSEIFDDQFSVERPDGSNFTLKIRSTKLEDSAMYFCASSPVKGQYFGPGTRLTVT.

The V gene is TRBV30, the J gene TRBJ1-5; D call uncertain. The CDR3 is made up of 15 amino acids. With 2 bases removed from V and 0 bases from J, the gap between germline ends came to 11 bases. Germline-derived CDR1 and CDR2 are GTSNPN and SVGIG (reference sequence). The CDR3 reads CAWSNTPYSNQPQHF. The CDR3 DNA reads TGTGCCTGGAGTAACACACCTTATAGCAATCAGCCCCAGCATTTT.

The chain combines TRBV5-1 with TRBJ2-1, with 8 bases fitting TRBD2. In germline, CDR1 is SGHRS, CDR2 YFSETQ. V gave up 4 bases and J gave up 3 bases; unmatched junction bases: 3. The CDR3 extends over 14 amino acids. The CDR3 coding sequence is TGCGCCAGCAGCGACACTAGCGGCTACAATGAGCAGTTCTTC. It translates to CASSDTSGYNEQFF.

The CDR3 loop is CAWSVLRGNGYTF. The DNA of the CDR3 is TGTGCCTGGAGTGTATTGCGGGGAAATGGCTACACCTTC. The chain couples TRBV30 to TRBJ1-2; no reliable D call. The CDR3 has 13 residues. V was trimmed by 0 bases and J by 6 bases, leaving 11 bases between them. Germline V CDR1 and CDR2: GTSNPN, SVGIG (reference sequence).

This chain joins TRBV19 and TRBJ2-1; D not resolved. V lost 3 bases, J lost 3 bases, and 6 bases lay in between. The CDR3 totals 13 residues. Germline CDR1 and CDR2: LNHDA and SQIVND (reference sequence). In nucleotides, the CDR3 is TGTGCCAGTAGTATGGGCAGCTACAATGAGCAGTTCTTC. Protein: CASSMGSYNEQFF. The full variable domain, rest sourced from reference TRBV19 and TRBJ2-1, is DGGITQSPKYLFRKEGQNVTLSCEQNLNHDAMYWYRQDPGQGLRLIYYSQIVNDFQKGDIAEGYSVSREKKESFPLTVTSAQKNPTAFYLCASSMGSYNEQFFGPGTRLTVL.

As to this clone: A much larger clonotype is one base distant, so this may be a read error. The chain combines TRBV25-1 with TRBJ2-7, with unresolved D. The CDR3 is 10 amino acids. The V gene lost 0 bases and the J gene lost 6 bases, with 0 bases spanning the gap. The germline V gene has CDR1 MGHDK and CDR2 SYGVNS. The CDR3 DNA is TGTGCCAGCAGTGAATACGAGCAGTACTTC. Amino acid sequence: CASSEYEQYF.

About this clone: The same CDR3 arises from other DNA sequences in this sample as well. The V gene is TRBV27, the J gene TRBJ2-7; possibly TRBD1 for D (5 bases). Per the germline V gene, CDR1 is MNHEY and CDR2 is SMNVEV (reference sequence). The CDR3 loop spans 12 amino acids. V lost 2 bases and J 3 bases, leaving 5 bases between the germline ends. CDR3 nucleotide sequence: TGTGCCAGCAGTTTAAGGGGCTACGAGCAGTACTTC. Protein sequence: CASSLRGYEQYF.

The V gene is TRBV4-3, the J gene TRBJ2-5; D might be TRBD1 or TRBD2, each matching 5 bases. Germline V lookup: CDR1 LGHNA, CDR2 YSLEER. The germline V and J ends were trimmed by 2 bases and 4 bases, with 14 bases remaining between them. CDR3 length: 15 amino acids. The CDR3 nucleotides read TGCGCCAGCAGCCAACATTCCCGGGACCTAGAGACCCAGTACTTC. Amino acid sequence: CASSQHSRDLETQYF.

The genes are TRBV11-3 and TRBJ2-1; D is undetermined. This CDR3 region has 13 residues. V lost 1 base, J lost 10 bases, and 11 bases lay in between. The germline V gene encodes CDR1 SGHNT and CDR2 YENEEA. The CDR3 coding sequence is TGTGCCAGCAGCTTAGGACTCCAACGGGAGCAGTTCTTC. Protein sequence: CASSLGLQREQFF.

This clone was found once. The chain couples TRBV29-1 to TRBJ2-7; D may be TRBD1 (6 bases). Per the germline V gene, CDR1 is SQVTM and CDR2 is ANQGSEA. The CDR3 is 13 residues long. The V end was cut by 4 bases, the J end by 7 bases, with 17 bases between. CDR3 sequence reads: CSVVNRESEEQYF. The CDR3 bases are TGCAGCGTTGTGAACAGGGAGTCAGAAGAGCAGTACTTC.

V is TRBV13 and J is TRBJ1-1; D is uncertain. The V end lost 5 bases, the J end lost 1 base, and 11 bases lay between the germline ends. The CDR3 is 14 amino acids. Germline loops: CDR1 PRHDT, CDR2 FYEKMQ (reference sequence). CDR3 region: CASSPRNSNTEAFF. The DNA for the CDR3 is TGTGCCAGCAGCCCCAGAAACTCGAACACTGAAGCTTTCTTT.

The J gene is TRBJ1-4, the V gene TRBV5-1; 8 nucleotides line up with TRBD1. Germline V lookup: CDR1 SGHRS, CDR2 YFSETQ. The CDR3 runs 16 residues. Trimming at V came to 4 bases and at J to 8 bases, leaving 13 bases not matched to a gene. The CDR3 coding sequence is TGCGCCAGCAGCGACGTAGACCCAGGGGGCGGCGAAAAACTGTTTTTT. This codes for CASSDVDPGGGEKLFF.

Only a few counts were recorded for this clone. The V and J genes are TRBV15 and TRBJ2-7; a possible D gene is TRBD2 (6 bases). The CDR3 has 15 amino acids. The germline V and J ends were trimmed by 0 bases and 5 bases, with 14 bases remaining between them. Germline CDR1 reads LNHNV; CDR2 reads YYDKDF (reference sequence). As DNA, the CDR3 is TGTGCCACCAGCAGAGACTTCGGGGGAGCGGACGAGCAGTACTTC. Residues: CATSRDFGGADEQYF.

This chain connects TRBV7-8 to TRBJ1-1, with 8 bases identical to TRBD1. J lost 2 bases, V lost 5 bases, and 7 bases had no gene match. The CDR3 is 15 residues long. Germline-derived CDR1 and CDR2 are SGHVS and FQNEAQ. The CDR3 spells CASSRTGGLNTEAFF. The CDR3 DNA sequence: TGTGCCAGCAGCCGAACAGGGGGACTAAACACTGAAGCTTTCTTT.

A few counts support this clone. This chain links TRBV4-2 with TRBJ1-5; 8 bases are shared with TRBD1. Per germline, CDR1 LGHNA and CDR2 YNFKEQ. J gave up 3 bases and V 4 bases, and 5 bases lay outside the gene matches. This CDR3 contains 15 residues. For the CDR3, the DNA is TGTGCCAGCAGCCCTCAGGGGGCGGACAATCAGCCCCAGCATTTT. Residues: CASSPQGADNQPQHF.

The chain combines TRBV28 with TRBJ1-5, with 7 bases matching TRBD1. Germline trimming cut 5 bases from V and 0 bases from J; bases unmatched to any gene: 10. The germline CDR1 and CDR2 sequences are MDHEN and SYDVKM. This CDR3 region has 17 residues. CDR3 amino acids: CASSTPVWTGSNQPQHF. Here the CDR3 DNA reads TGTGCCAGCAGTACCCCCGTCTGGACAGGTAGCAATCAGCCCCAGCATTTT.